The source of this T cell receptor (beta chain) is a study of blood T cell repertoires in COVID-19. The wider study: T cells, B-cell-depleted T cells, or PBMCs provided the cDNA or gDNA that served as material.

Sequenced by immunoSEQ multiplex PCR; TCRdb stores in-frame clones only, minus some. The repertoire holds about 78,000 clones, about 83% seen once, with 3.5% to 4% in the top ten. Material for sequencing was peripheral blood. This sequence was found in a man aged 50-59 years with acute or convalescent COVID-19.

This CDR3 reads CSVSGADSSYNEQFF. The CDR3 coding sequence is TGCAGCGTCTCTGGCGCTGACAGCTCCTACAATGAGCAGTTCTTC. The J gene is TRBJ2-1, the V gene TRBV29-1, with a tentative D call TRBD1 (5 bases). This CDR3 region has 15 residues. With 6 bases removed from V and 0 bases from J, the gap between germline ends came to 15 bases. Germline CDR1 SQVTM, CDR2 ANQGSEA.